This T cell receptor (beta chain) was retrieved from a study of T cells in Graves' hyperthyroidism and ophthalmopathy. Between the trimmed V and J ends, which lost 0 bases and 0 bases, there was a span of 15 bases. The CDR3 is 17 residues long. Germline assignment: CDR1 LNHDA and CDR2 SQIVND (reference sequence). From RNA transcripts, TCR beta CDR3 regions were amplified. During a first-round RT-PCR of the TCR CDR3, the HTBI primer set was used. TCRdb re-derived calls from the multiplex PCR reads in MiXCR, one entry per CDR3 protein. The sample gives under 650,000 distinct CDR3 sequences, around 15% of which show up once; 3.8% is in the top ten.

This receptor was obtained from a woman in her 30s with Graves' hyperthyroidism. The gene calls are TRBV19 and TRBJ2-7; the D gene is possibly TRBD2 (6 bases). Input material: blood. The CDR3: CASSIEGGGAHSYEQYF. CDR3 sequence (DNA): TGTGCCAGTAGTATAGAGGGTGGAGGGGCCCACTCCTACGAGCAGTACTTC. Full variable domain (remainder filled in from reference TRBV19 and TRBJ2-7): DGGITQSPKYLFRKEGQNVTLSCEQNLNHDAMYWYRQDPGQGLRLIYYSQIVNDFQKGDIAEGYSVSREKKESFPLTVTSAQKNPTAFYLCASSIEGGGAHSYEQYFGPGTRLTVT.